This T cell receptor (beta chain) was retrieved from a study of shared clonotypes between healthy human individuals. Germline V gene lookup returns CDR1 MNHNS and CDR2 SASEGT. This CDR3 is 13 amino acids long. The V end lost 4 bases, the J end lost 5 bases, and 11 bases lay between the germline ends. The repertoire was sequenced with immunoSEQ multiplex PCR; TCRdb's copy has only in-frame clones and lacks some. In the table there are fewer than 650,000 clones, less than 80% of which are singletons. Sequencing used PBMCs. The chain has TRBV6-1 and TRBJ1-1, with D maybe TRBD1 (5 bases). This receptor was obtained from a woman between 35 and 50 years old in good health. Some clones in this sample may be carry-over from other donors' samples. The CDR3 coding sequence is TGTGCCAGCAGTGTTCAGGGAGGAACTGAAGCTTTCTTT. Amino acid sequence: CASSVQGGTEAFF.